The rows below give T cell receptor beta chains drawn from one sample of a study of technical replicates of blood from a few donors. The assay was immunoSEQ multiplex PCR, and TCRdb's table has in-frame clones only and misses some. The data contain roughly 80,000 clones, roughly 95% of them singletons. Sequenced: T cells isolated from PBMCs. The receptors here all came from a human donor in good health. The CDR3 runs from the conserved cysteine through the conserved F or W. The order of the fields is V gene, D gene, CDR3 protein. A D gene is named only where the DNA matches it firmly.

>TRBV27|TRBD2
CASSPFTSGEQFF
>TRBV11-2|TRBD2
CASSVLAVEQFF
>TRBV4-1|TRBD2
CASSQLAGVPGELFF
>TRBV11-3|-
CASSLTSLSRDEQYF
>TRBV18|TRBD2
CASSPASGVNTGELFF
>TRBV29-1|-
CSVAGNEQFF
>TRBV5-4|TRBD1
CASSLTGVATDTQYF
>TRBV7-6|TRBD2
CASSLGTAGGISNTDTQYF
>TRBV30|-
CAWGHSGNTIYF
>TRBV27|-
CASSPTGMIAKLGGYTF
>TRBV5-6|-
CASSLDAGKYEQYF
>TRBV11-2|-
CASSLVSSDNEQFF
>TRBV5-5|TRBD2
CASSFVTSGRTETQYF
>TRBV11-2|-
CASSSLLSTDTQYF
>TRBV15|-
CATSREQGHTIYF
>TRBV4-1|TRBD1
CASSQDVGTGNIQYF
>TRBV5-6|-
CASSLVGLSNTGELFF
>TRBV5-1|-
CASSLGQETEAFF
>TRBV6-1|-
CASSEALRGTLAYEQYF
>TRBV28|TRBD1
CASSPSRTGGTQPQHF
>TRBV4-2|-
CASSQESGITNEKLFF
>TRBV6-1|TRBD1
CASSEGQGASANTF
>TRBV29-1|TRBD2
CSVPSPHSSGRAAETQYF
>TRBV29-1|TRBD1
CSVQGRGDSYGYTF
>TRBV5-1|TRBD2
CASSATGGSTAYEQYF
>TRBV10-3|-
CATRDSEAFF
>TRBV30|-
CAWSVQGTEKLFF
>TRBV28|-
CASSLRGYGYTF
>TRBV6-6|TRBD2
CASSYWTSGRIDEQFF
>TRBV28|-
CASSLRGAATNEKLFF
>TRBV28|-
CASSLIGPQHF
>TRBV7-2|TRBD2
CASSSIKGLGLAGETQYF
>TRBV30|TRBD1
CAWSGRGLLEINYGYTF
>TRBV5-6|TRBD1
CASSLLAGGGLSSGNTIYF
>TRBV7-3|TRBD1
CASSLIGGTGKFAEAFF
>TRBV5-1|TRBD2
CASREVLAGEDTQYF
>TRBV28|-
CASSFWRVGNGYTF
>TRBV4-1|-
CASSQADFYNEQFF
>TRBV27|-
CASTPRQGSYEQYF
>TRBV5-5|TRBD1
CASSSGTASTDTQYF
>TRBV15|TRBD1
CATSARDRFSYEQYF
>TRBV30|TRBD2
CAWTTSEQAIYYEQYF
>TRBV11-3|-
CASSAQVTGELFF
>TRBV2|TRBD1
CASSETGAGNTIYF
>TRBV6-5|TRBD1
CASSLTGDGYTF
>TRBV27|-
CASSLGGYNEQFF
>TRBV18|-
CASSPVWANTEAFF
>TRBV7-3|-
CASSLIGGLYNEQFF
>TRBV6-6|-
CASSQNLADFLF
>TRBV5-4|-
CASSLESGQLFTEAFF
>TRBV19|-
CASRRYANTGELFF
>TRBV4-3|-
CASSPHSQLYNEQFF
>TRBV29-1|TRBD1
CSAGTGGGNTIYF
>TRBV28|TRBD1
CASSFTGQGLGEAFF
>TRBV27|-
CASRLSGLLSEQFF